This paragraph reports one TCR beta chain. This sample was taken from a study of blood T cell repertoires in COVID-19. The length of the CDR3 is 18 residues. Germline CDR1 reads SGDLS; CDR2 reads YYNGEE. J gave up 2 bases and V 4 bases, and 12 bases lay outside the gene matches. TCRdb keeps only in-frame clones here, not all; method: immunoSEQ multiplex PCR. The data show about 120,000 clones, 60% to 85% seen once. The sample consisted of peripheral blood. This sequence was found in a man between 65 and 80 years old with acute or convalescent COVID-19. The chain recombines TRBV9 with TRBJ2-6; the match to TRBD1 covers 7 bases. This chain's CDR3 is CASSLLQTDRAGANVLTF. CDR3 DNA: TGTGCCAGCAGCCTACTCCAGACCGACAGGGCTGGGGCCAACGTCCTGACTTTC.